This entry lists 25 T cell receptor beta chains sequenced from one sample in a study of blood T cell repertoires in COVID-19. Clones were read by immunoSEQ multiplex PCR, and TCRdb kept only the in-frame ones, dropping some. The sample consists of under 70,000 clones, about 91% of them appearing once. Sample: peripheral blood. The source of these receptors is a woman aged 70 to 79 with acute or convalescent COVID-19.

The chain links TRBV28 to TRBJ1-2; a weak D match, TRBD1 (5 bases). V was cut by 4 bases and J by 4 bases, with 16 bases left in between. CDR1 is MDHEN and CDR2 is SYDVKM in the germline V gene. This CDR3 comprises 15 residues. The CDR3 here is CASSSPGPGGYGYTF. CDR3 DNA sequence: TGTGCCAGCAGTTCACCGGGACCCGGGGGCTATGGCTACACCTTC.

V and J are TRBV6-5 and TRBJ1-4; D ambiguous. This CDR3 has 12 residues. Germline V CDR1 and CDR2: MNHEY, SVGAGI. Trimming shortened V by 8 bases and J by 7 bases, and 11 bases separated the two germline ends. CDR3 bases: TGTGCCAGCGCGGGAGCGGGTGAAAAACTGTTTTTT. It translates to CASAGAGEKLFF.

The rearrangement uses TRBV5-1 and TRBJ2-3; 12 positions match TRBD2. Germline CDR1 is SGHRS and CDR2 is YFSETQ. V lost 1 base and J lost 3; bases outside the gene matches: 3. This CDR3 contains 16 residues. DNA for the CDR3: TGCGCCAGCAGCTTGACTAGCGGGAGGTCAACAGATACGCAGTATTTT. Translation gives CASSLTSGRSTDTQYF.

The chain has TRBV28 and TRBJ1-1; D may be TRBD1 (6 bases). The CDR3 sequence is 14 residues long. V was cut by 4 bases and J by 4 bases, with 13 bases left in between. In germline, CDR1 is MDHEN, CDR2 SYDVKM. CDR3 sequence (DNA): TGTGCCAGCAGTTCGACAGGTCGCGGCACTGAAGCTTTCTTT. Translating it yields CASSSTGRGTEAFF.

The chain is built from TRBV4-3 and TRBJ2-1, with 14 nucleotides matching TRBD2. Germline-derived CDR1 and CDR2 are LGHNA and YSLEER. V shed 5 bases and J 0 bases; nucleotides not matched to a gene: 9. This CDR3 contains 19 residues. CDR3 sequence reads: CASSSRLAGGGSSYNEQFF. For the CDR3, the DNA is TGCGCCAGCAGCTCTAGACTAGCGGGAGGGGGCAGCTCCTACAATGAGCAGTTCTTC.

The genes are TRBV4-1 and TRBJ1-1; D ambiguous. CDR3 length: 15 amino acids. The germline V and J ends were trimmed by 0 bases and 2 bases, with 10 bases remaining between them. CDR1 is MGHRA and CDR2 is YSYEKL in the germline V gene. Here the CDR3 reads CASSQETVVNTEAFF. The CDR3 coding sequence is TGCGCCAGCAGCCAAGAAACAGTCGTTAACACTGAAGCTTTCTTT.

The chain employs TRBV7-2 and TRBJ2-5, with no clear D. Germline-derived CDR1 and CDR2 are SGHTA and FQGNSA. The ends were cut back, 3 bases at V and 5 bases at J, with 10 bases in the middle. CDR3 length equals 13 residues. Written as DNA, the CDR3 is TGTGCCAGCAGCTTGAGAGTCCGGGAGACCCAGTACTTC. Protein sequence: CASSLRVRETQYF.

J is TRBJ1-3 and V is TRBV9; TRBD1 is a possible D gene (6 bases). The CDR3 is made up of 16 amino acids. Trimming pared 4 bases from V and 0 bases from J, leaving 14 bases between. Per germline, CDR1 SGDLS and CDR2 YYNGEE. CDR3 sequence (DNA): TGTGCCAGCAGCTCGCGGACAGACCGCTCTGGAAACACCATATATTTT. Translated, it gives CASSSRTDRSGNTIYF.

The chain joins TRBV5-1 to TRBJ2-7; D uncertain. Germline CDR1 and CDR2: SGHRS and YFSETQ. Trimming took off 0 bases at V and 6 bases at J, with 13 bases between the two ends. CDR3 length: 14 amino acids. Here the CDR3 DNA reads TGCGCCAGCAGCTTGGGGTCCGACAACCTCGAGCAGTACTTC. This codes for CASSLGSDNLEQYF. The full variable domain, completed using reference TRBV5-1 and TRBJ2-7, is KAGVTQTPRYLIKTRGQQVTLSCSPISGHRSVSWYQQTPGQGLQFLFEYFSETQRNKGNFPGRFSGRQFSNSRSEMNVSTLELGDSALYLCASSLGSDNLEQYFGPGTRLTVT.

CDR3 DNA: TGTGCCAGCAGTATAGCGGGAGTCGGGAATGAGCAGTTCTTC. This codes for CASSIAGVGNEQFF. The rearrangement links TRBV6-5 to TRBJ2-1; 9 bases are shared with TRBD2. With V trimmed by 5 bases and J by 7 bases, 6 bases remained unmatched. CDR1 is MNHEY, CDR2 SVGAGI, per germline. The CDR3 runs to 14 residues.

CDR3 bases: TGTGCCAGCAGCAATCTCGTCCTGAATGAGCAGTTCTTC. It yields the protein CASSNLVLNEQFF. V gene TRBV11-2 combines with J gene TRBJ2-1; D not resolved. This CDR3 is 13 amino acids long. V was shortened by 5 bases and J by 7 bases, with 12 bases between the two germline ends. CDR1 and CDR2 from the germline V gene are SGHAT and FQNNGV. Variable domain in full (rest from reference TRBV11-2 and TRBJ2-1): EAGVAQSPRYKIIEKRQSVAFWCNPISGHATLYWYQQILGQGPKLLIQFQNNGVVDDSQLPKDRFSAERLKGVDSTLKIQPAKLEDSAVYLCASSNLVLNEQFFGPGTRLTVL.

Only one count was recorded for this clone. V and J are TRBV4-2 and TRBJ1-1; D unclear. V lost 0 bases and J lost 3, with 11 bases in between. Germline V gene data show CDR1 as LGHNA and CDR2 as YNFKEQ. This CDR3 has 15 amino acids. As DNA, the CDR3 is TGTGCCAGCAGCCAAGAGCCGGGTCGGTACACTGAAGCTTTCTTT. Its protein product is CASSQEPGRYTEAFF.

The count of this clone is one. This sequence joins TRBV24-1 and TRBJ2-7, with 9 bases fitting TRBD2. The ends lost 0 bases at V and 3 bases at J; junction bases unmatched: 5. This CDR3 spans 16 amino acids. Per the germline V gene, CDR1 is KGHDR and CDR2 is SFDVKD. The CDR3 reads CATSDLGSSGNYEQYF. The CDR3 coding sequence is TGTGCCACCAGTGATTTGGGGTCTAGCGGGAACTACGAGCAGTACTTC.

This clone came up once. This chain joins TRBV25-1 and TRBJ2-2, with D maybe TRBD2 (7 bases). The CDR3 sequence is 16 residues long. V shed 7 bases and J shed 3 bases, with 18 bases lying between them. Looked up from germline, CDR1 is MGHDK and CDR2 is SYGVNS. The CDR3 DNA sequence: TGTGCCAGCACCTCCCGGAGGGGGAGGGACACCGGGGAGCTGTTTTTT. It encodes CASTSRRGRDTGELFF.

This chain connects TRBV27 to TRBJ1-2, with D possibly matching TRBD1 (5 bases). Germline CDR1 MNHEY, CDR2 SMNVEV (reference sequence). The CDR3 loop spans 13 amino acids. V lost 3 bases and J 2 bases, leaving 7 bases between the germline ends. The DNA for the CDR3 is TGTGCCAGCAGTTTGGCAGGGAACTATGGCTACACCTTC. This encodes CASSLAGNYGYTF.

The rearrangement joins TRBV7-3 to TRBJ1-3; D is undetermined. Germline V CDR1 and CDR2: SGHTA, FQGTGA. CDR3 size: 14 residues. Between the trimmed V and J ends, which lost 4 bases and 2 bases, there was a span of 9 bases. DNA of the CDR3: TGTGCCAGCAGCTCCGGTACCGCTGGAAACACCATATATTTT. Its protein is CASSSGTAGNTIYF.

V gene TRBV5-1 combines with J gene TRBJ1-1; a weak D match, TRBD1 (6 bases). Germline V gives CDR1 SGHRS, CDR2 YFSETQ. This CDR3 spans 14 amino acids. V lost 4 bases, J lost 1 base, and 11 bases lay in between. Here the CDR3 DNA reads TGCGCCAGCAGCCAAGAACAGGGGAACACTGAAGCTTTCTTT. Translation gives CASSQEQGNTEAFF. The variable domain in full, with the rest retrieved from reference TRBV5-1 and TRBJ1-1, is KAGVTQTPRYLIKTRGQQVTLSCSPISGHRSVSWYQQTPGQGLQFLFEYFSETQRNKGNFPGRFSGRQFSNSRSEMNVSTLELGDSALYLCASSQEQGNTEAFFGQGTRLTVV.

This chain uses TRBV6-1 with TRBJ1-6; a possible D gene is TRBD1 (6 bases). CDR1 MNHNS and CDR2 SASEGT come from the germline V gene. V was clipped by 3 bases and J by 10 bases, with 19 bases between them. The CDR3 runs 16 residues. In nucleotides, the CDR3 is TGTGCCAGCAGTGAGAACGGGGGGGCGACGAGCTCACCCCTCCACTTT. Its translation is CASSENGGATSSPLHF.

The chain links TRBV5-6 to TRBJ2-2, with 7 positions matching TRBD1. This CDR3 is 17 amino acids long. The V gene's germline CDR1 is SGHDT and CDR2 YYEEEE. V was pared by 4 bases and J by 1 base, with 10 bases of the junction left unmatched. The chain's CDR3 is CASSKRPGTVNTGELFF. The CDR3, as DNA: TGTGCCAGCAGCAAAAGACCCGGGACAGTGAACACCGGGGAGCTGTTTTTT. Full variable domain (missing parts from reference TRBV5-6 and TRBJ2-2): DAGVTQSPTHLIKTRGQQVTLRCSPKSGHDTVSWYQQALGQGPQFIFQYYEEEERQRGNFPDRFSGHQFPNYSSELNVNALLLGDSALYLCASSKRPGTVNTGELFFGEGSRLTVL.

The chain employs TRBV14 and TRBJ1-6; 9 positions agree with TRBD1. Germline V lookup: CDR1 SGHDN, CDR2 FVKESK. J lost 9 bases, V lost 3 bases, and 3 bases had no gene match. This CDR3 has 14 residues. CDR3 amino acids: CASSQDRGVSPLHF. In DNA, the CDR3 is TGTGCCAGCAGCCAGGACAGGGGAGTTTCACCCCTCCACTTT. The full variable domain, rest sourced from reference TRBV14 and TRBJ1-6, is EAGVTQFPSHSVIEKGQTVTLRCDPISGHDNLYWYRRVMGKEIKFLLHFVKESKQDESGMPNNRFLAERTGGTYSTLKVQPAELEDSGVYFCASSQDRGVSPLHFGNGTRLTVT.

This clone turned up a few times. J is TRBJ1-1 and V is TRBV19; tentatively, D is TRBD1 (5 bases). The germline V and J ends were trimmed by 3 bases and 5 bases, with 19 bases remaining between them. This CDR3 region has 16 residues. Per germline, CDR1 LNHDA and CDR2 SQIVND (reference sequence). CDR3 coding DNA: TGTGCCAGTAGTATGGGATGGACAAACATACGGACTGAAGCTTTCTTT. Translated: CASSMGWTNIRTEAFF.

V usage is TRBV19 and J usage is TRBJ1-2; 7 bases agree with TRBD1. The CDR3 has 14 residues. The germline gives CDR1 LNHDA, CDR2 SQIVND (reference sequence). The ends lost 6 bases at V and 4 bases at J; junction bases unmatched: 8. In nucleotides, the CDR3 is TGTGCCAGTAGCACCCGGGACAGTTCCTATGGCTACACCTTC. The encoded protein is CASSTRDSSYGYTF.

The chain has TRBV7-9 and TRBJ2-1, with TRBD1 matching over 10 bases. The CDR3 covers 16 residues. Germline values: CDR1 SEHNR, CDR2 FQNEAQ (reference sequence). V trimming: 2 bases; J trimming: 5 bases; junction bases outside the gene matches: 6. CDR3 DNA: TGTGCCAGCAGCTTACCGGGACAGGGGACTGACAATGAGCAGTTCTTC. Protein product: CASSLPGQGTDNEQFF.

This chain uses TRBV30 with TRBJ1-3, with no clear D. This CDR3 spans 11 amino acids. Germline V gives CDR1 GTSNPN, CDR2 SVGIG (reference sequence). V lost 4 bases and J lost 7, with 8 bases in between. CDR3 sequence: CAWTLSNTIYF. CDR3 in DNA: TGTGCCTGGACCCTTTCGAACACCATATATTTT.

The chain joins TRBV2 to TRBJ1-2; D unresolved. The CDR3 has 12 residues. V lost 7 bases to trimming and J lost 7 bases, with 13 bases between them. Looked up from germline, CDR1 is SNHLY and CDR2 is FYNNEI. The CDR3 sequence is CASTEGVGGYTF. In DNA form, the CDR3 reads TGTGCCAGCACCGAGGGTGTTGGTGGCTACACCTTC. Full variable domain (rest looked up from reference TRBV2 and TRBJ1-2): EPEVTQTPSHQVTQMGQEVILRCVPISNHLYFYWYRQILGQKVEFLVSFYNNEISEKSEIFDDQFSVERPDGSNFTLKIRSTKLEDSAMYFCASTEGVGGYTFGSGTRLTVV.